This paragraph covers one T cell receptor beta chain sequence. The antigen remains unidentified. This specimen comes from a study of brain T cells in children with intractable seizures. Sequenced by immunoSEQ multiplex PCR; TCRdb stores in-frame clones only, minus some. The sample records approximately 330,000 clones, roughly 92% being singletons. Study-wide points: Only CDR3 sequence similarity suggested viral specificity, without known HCMV serostatus. Pre-surgery blood may have been undersampled, hiding some clones.

The CDR3 runs 19 residues. CDR1 and CDR2 from the germline V gene are KGHDR and SFDVKD. J gave up 8 bases and V 4 bases, and 22 bases lay outside the gene matches. Time point here: blood from clinic visit 5 months post-surgery; TSC patient then seizure free. At least one anti-epileptic drug was given before surgery. The rearrangement links TRBV24-1 to TRBJ2-1, with 7 bases identical to TRBD2. The TCR was taken from a boy under three years old with tuberous sclerosis and intractable seizures. The sample consisted of peripheral blood, taken 4 to 5 months after surgery. The CDR3 nucleotides read TGTGCCACCAGTGACACTGTTTACCGGGACTATCACAAATCCGATGAGCAGTTCTTC. It translates to CATSDTVYRDYHKSDEQFF.